What follows are 19 T cell receptor beta chains derived from one specimen sequenced in a study of T cell responses to AZD1222 COVID-19 vaccine. Sequencing was performed with immunoSEQ multiplex PCR; in TCRdb, only in-frame clones are kept and a portion is missing. This table holds about 110,000 clones, about 90% found once. The source was peripheral blood, collected 28 days after the second AZD1222 dose. The receptors here all came from an adult who received the AZD1222 COVID-19 vaccine.

The chain is built from TRBV19 and TRBJ1-5, with a possible D match to TRBD1 (6 bases). The germline V gene has CDR1 LNHDA and CDR2 SQIVND (reference sequence). V was cut by 4 bases and J by 1 base, with 11 bases left in between. The length of the CDR3 is 15 residues. CDR3 coding DNA: TGTGCCAGTAGTAGCGGGACACTGAGCAATCAGCCCCAGCATTTT. The encoded protein is CASSSGTLSNQPQHF.

The rearrangement joins TRBV7-2 to TRBJ2-7, with 7 bases lining up with TRBD2. Per germline, CDR1 SGHTA and CDR2 FQGNSA. Trimming removed 5 bases from V and 4 bases from J; junction bases left unmatched: 11. There are 15 residues in the CDR3. This CDR3 reads CASSTRSGLLYEQYF. CDR3 DNA: TGTGCCAGCAGCACCAGGTCGGGACTACTATACGAGCAGTACTTC.

The genes are TRBV7-9 and TRBJ2-1; D remains ambiguous. The germline V and J ends were trimmed by 2 bases and 5 bases, with 19 bases remaining between them. The length of the CDR3 is 17 residues. CDR1 and CDR2 (germline): SEHNR, FQNEAQ (reference sequence). The CDR3 protein is CASSLLRSTGSNNEQFF. The DNA for the CDR3 is TGTGCCAGCAGCTTACTAAGGTCAACGGGTAGTAACAATGAGCAGTTCTTC.

The chain uses TRBV25-1 and TRBJ1-1, with a weak D call TRBD1 (6 bases). This CDR3 is 13 amino acids long. Germline CDR1 is MGHDK and CDR2 is SYGVNS. Trimming took 3 bases from V and 5 from J, leaving 10 bases between them. CDR3 sequence reads: CASSDTGRTEAFF. The CDR3 region has the DNA TGTGCCAGCAGTGATACAGGGAGAACTGAAGCTTTCTTT.

In this sample, this clone turned up a few times. The V gene is TRBV19, the J gene TRBJ2-7, with 12 bases lining up with TRBD1. There are 14 residues in the CDR3. J lost 7 bases, V lost 6 bases, and 7 bases had no gene match. Germline V lookup: CDR1 LNHDA, CDR2 SQIVND (reference sequence). The CDR3 here is CASRPGQGAQEQYF. As DNA, the CDR3 is TGTGCCAGTAGGCCGGGACAGGGGGCCCAGGAGCAGTACTTC.

The chain employs TRBV5-6 and TRBJ1-3; possibly TRBD1 for D (5 bases). The germline gives CDR1 SGHDT, CDR2 YYEEEE. Trimming removed 4 bases at V and 0 bases at J, with 14 bases between. CDR3 length: 16 amino acids. The CDR3 here is CASSRGPGGSGNTIYF. In DNA, the CDR3 is TGTGCCAGCAGCAGGGGACCCGGGGGCTCTGGAAACACCATATATTTT. The variable domain in full, with the rest retrieved from reference TRBV5-6 and TRBJ1-3, is DAGVTQSPTHLIKTRGQQVTLRCSPKSGHDTVSWYQQALGQGPQFIFQYYEEEERQRGNFPDRFSGHQFPNYSSELNVNALLLGDSALYLCASSRGPGGSGNTIYFGEGSWLTVV.

The chain employs TRBV6-4 and TRBJ2-3; D is perhaps TRBD2 (5 bases). The germline V gene has CDR1 MRHNA and CDR2 SNTAGT. The V gene lost 6 bases and the J gene lost 0 bases, with 10 bases spanning the gap. This CDR3 region has 14 residues. CDR3 residues: CASSQEASTDTQYF. The CDR3 bases are TGTGCCAGCAGCCAGGAGGCAAGCACAGATACGCAGTATTTT.

This sequence joins TRBV7-9 and TRBJ2-1; D might be TRBD2 (6 bases). Per the germline V gene, CDR1 is SEHNR and CDR2 is FQNEAQ (reference sequence). The CDR3 loop spans 14 amino acids. V lost 1 base, J lost 3 bases, and 7 bases lay in between. CDR3 DNA: TGTGCCAGCAGCTTAGACGGGAGCTACAATGAGCAGTTCTTC. Translated: CASSLDGSYNEQFF.

The V call is TRBV4-1, the J call TRBJ1-1; D not resolved. Between the trimmed V and J ends, which lost 1 base and 4 bases, there was a span of 7 bases. The CDR3 is 13 residues long. Per the germline V gene, CDR1 is MGHRA and CDR2 is YSYEKL. The CDR3 loop is CASSQATVTEAFF. CDR3 nucleotide sequence: TGCGCCAGCAGCCAAGCCACGGTCACTGAAGCTTTCTTT.

The rearrangement uses TRBV18 and TRBJ2-7; 14 nucleotides align to TRBD2. From germline, CDR1 is KGHSH and CDR2 LQKENI. The V and J ends lost 6 bases and 13 bases, in that order; junction bases with no gene match: 11. The CDR3 is made up of 14 amino acids. CDR3 nucleotides: TGTGCCAGCTCGCCCGGGACTAGCGGGAGTCAGGCTTACTTC. Translated: CASSPGTSGSQAYF.

V and J are TRBV3-1 (or the pseudogene TRBV3-2) and TRBJ2-7, with D perhaps assigned TRBD1 or TRBD2 (5 bases each). CDR3 size: 15 residues. The V end was cut by 4 bases, the J end by 1 base, with 14 bases between. Looked up from germline, CDR1 is LGHDT and CDR2 is YNNKEL (reference sequence). The CDR3 spells CASSPGTADSYEQYF. CDR3 nucleotide sequence: TGTGCCAGCAGCCCTGGGACCGCCGATTCCTACGAGCAGTACTTC.

The chain couples TRBV7-2 to TRBJ2-4; TRBD2 matches at 16 bases. Looked up from germline, CDR1 is SGHTA and CDR2 is FQGNSA. The CDR3 is 17 amino acids. V gave up 5 bases and J gave up 4 bases; unmatched junction bases: 5. The CDR3: CASSPRGLAGGKNIQYF. The CDR3 DNA reads as TGTGCCAGCAGCCCAAGGGGACTAGCGGGAGGGAAAAACATTCAGTACTTC. The full variable domain, with the rest looked up from reference TRBV7-2 and TRBJ2-4, is GAGVSQSPSNKVTEKGKDVELRCDPISGHTALYWYRQSLGQGLEFLIYFQGNSAPDKSGLPSDRFSAERTGGSVSTLTIQRTQQEDSAVYLCASSPRGLAGGKNIQYFGAGTRLSVL.

This chain connects TRBV5-6 to TRBJ2-7; 11 bases line up with TRBD2. This CDR3 is built from 15 residues. The V gene's germline CDR1 is SGHDT and CDR2 YYEEEE. With V trimmed by 4 bases and J by 3 bases, 6 bases remained unmatched. The CDR3 DNA follows: TGTGCCAGCAGCGAACTAGCGGGGGCCTTCTACGAGCAGTACTTC. This gives the protein CASSELAGAFYEQYF.

The rearrangement joins TRBV9 to TRBJ1-2; 10 bases line up with TRBD1. The CDR3 is 16 residues long. Germline V gene data show CDR1 as SGDLS and CDR2 as YYNGEE. Unmatched junction bases numbered 7, after V lost 3 bases and J lost 2 bases. For the CDR3, the DNA is TGTGCCAGCAGCGGTCCTTGGGACAGGGGCAACTATGGCTACACCTTC. Encoded protein: CASSGPWDRGNYGYTF. Full variable domain (rest looked up from reference TRBV9 and TRBJ1-2): DSGVTQTPKHLITATGQRVTLRCSPRSGDLSVYWYQQSLDQGLQFLIQYYNGEERAKGNILERFSAQQFPDLHSELNLSSLELGDSALYFCASSGPWDRGNYGYTFGSGTRLTVV.

This chain connects TRBV11-1 to TRBJ1-2; 11 bases are shared with TRBD1. Germline V gene data show CDR1 as SGHAT and CDR2 as FQDESV (reference sequence). V gave up 1 base and J gave up 3 bases; unmatched junction bases: 4. The CDR3 covers 16 residues. Written as DNA, the CDR3 is TGTGCCAGCAGCTTAGACTGGACAGGGGGCTACTATGGCTACACCTTC. It codes for CASSLDWTGGYYGYTF.

This chain links TRBV18 with TRBJ2-5; 14 bases agree with TRBD2. V lost 8 bases, J lost 5 bases, and 7 bases stayed unmatched. This CDR3 has 15 residues. Germline loops: CDR1 KGHSH, CDR2 LQKENI. DNA for the CDR3: TGTGCCAGCGGCGGGACTAGCGGGAGCAAGGAGACCCAGTACTTC. Residues: CASGGTSGSKETQYF.

The chain joins TRBV11-2 to TRBJ2-6; D might be TRBD1 (5 bases). Germline V gene sequence: CDR1 SGHAT, CDR2 FQNNGV. The CDR3 spans 15 residues. V lost 5 bases and J lost 4, with 12 bases in between. The CDR3 is CASSATGTGANVLTF. The DNA for the CDR3 is TGTGCCAGCAGCGCCACAGGTACGGGGGCCAACGTCCTGACTTTC.

The rearrangement joins TRBV7-9 to TRBJ1-5; 8 positions match TRBD1. The CDR3 is made up of 16 amino acids. Germline CDR1 reads SEHNR; CDR2 reads FQNEAQ (reference sequence). The ends lost 1 base at V and 6 bases at J; junction bases unmatched: 8. The CDR3 DNA follows: TGTGCCAGCAGCTTAGGCGGACAGGGATTGGGTCAGCCCCAGCATTTT. It yields the protein CASSLGGQGLGQPQHF.

V is TRBV11-3 and J is TRBJ2-5, with 11 bases aligning to TRBD1. The CDR3 covers 16 residues. The germline gives CDR1 SGHNT, CDR2 YENEEA. The V and J ends lost 2 bases and 5 bases, in that order; junction bases with no gene match: 7. CDR3 amino acids: CASSLYGQGAGETQYF. In DNA form, the CDR3 reads TGTGCCAGCAGCTTATACGGACAGGGGGCAGGGGAGACCCAGTACTTC.